This T cell receptor beta chain is drawn from a study of shared clonotypes between healthy human individuals (dated by TCRdb to 2020 to 2021). Background for the entire study: The cohort comprised a couple of women and a few men aged 18 to 49 years. Per donor, three plates each were used for CD4 naive and CD4 memory, two for CD8 naive, and one for CD8 memory. Blood TCR repertoires of four to six healthy adults were deeply sequenced to estimate repertoire size and the extent of clonotype sharing between individuals. To increase sequencing depth and limit assay-specific biases, different laboratories used diverse techniques to prepare libraries and sequence TCR repertoires. Each donor's leukapheresis produced roughly between about 0.9 and 9.5 billion PBMCs. Broader findings and caveats from the paper: Sampling was restricted to blood, and TCR repertoires in tissue are likely to differ from TCR repertoires in blood. Clonotypes shared by all four sorted-subset donors showed higher generation probabilities than non-shared clonotypes. The small number of donors limited the genetic and exposure-history diversity represented. Based on pairwise subsampling, the degree of clonotype sharing among donors was expected to be affected by sequencing depth. Across several donors, roughly 5.1% of naive CD4, around 3.5% of naive CD8, approximately 2.5% of memory CD4, and roughly 0.4% of memory CD8 clonotypes were shared. Rarefaction of sorted-subset datasets indicated incomplete sequencing despite the large sequencing depth. Estimated clonotype richness was generally larger for naive than for memory subsets.

Using the deep immunoSEQ assay, multiplex PCR amplified TCR CDR3 regions from genomic DNA. Genomic DNA extracted from each cell subset was distributed evenly over all wells of several immunoSEQ 96-well plates, and each plate served as one replicate. For sorted subsets, each replicate PCR was loaded with roughly 200 ng genomic DNA, equivalent to 30,000 to 35,000 T cell genomes. Purified libraries were measured with a Qubit 3.0 fluorometer, size-checked on a Bioanalyzer 2100, and measured again with the KAPA Library Quantification kit. Every immunoSEQ 96-well plate was sequenced on a separate single-read 150-cycle Illumina NextSeq 550 flow cell. In the authors' own workflow: The immunoSEQ output contained only junctional sequences without quality scores, so filtering could not match that applied to full-length reads. To assign V/J genes and CDR3, sequences were annotated using PyIR, a Python wrapper for IgBLAST v1.9, with IMGT germline references. Reads were removed for weak V/J assignments (E-value above 1e-6), missing CDR3, stop codons, out-of-frame junctions, or ambiguous translated residues. V3J clonotypes were defined by identical inferred V gene, J gene, and CDR3 amino acid sequence. To compute the percentage overlap between repertoires, the number of shared unique clonotypes was divided by the size of the smaller repertoire. Three approaches were used to assess repertoire richness: RTK rarefaction, the Chao1 estimator, and Recon v2.1 estimates of unobserved clonotypes. Generation probabilities for all TCRbeta clonotypes obtained by the gDNA method from a handful of donors were computed using OLGA. What TCRdb holds here is the immuneACCESS table cut down to in-frame rearrangements. Part of the clones is not present; checked against another copy, under half of the missing clones reflect an unresolved V gene, and the others are unexplained. The DNA gave D and trimming, while V, J and clone size come from that table. The sample includes about 770,000 clones, with 72% observed a single time. The ten largest clones capture approximately 1.8% of the sample.

On this clone: Its antigen target is currently unknown. One base away there is no much larger clone; base qualities are not given. This sample includes further DNA sequences coding for the same CDR3.

The donors were healthy, HIV-negative adults who had no recently reported acute infections or vaccinations. Every donor was a Caucasian adult residing in Nashville, Tennessee, USA. Magnetic negative selection was used to enrich CD4+ T cells, after which naive cells were positively selected on CD45RA and the negative fraction became the memory subset. After blood collection by leukapheresis, PBMCs were isolated using Ficoll-Histopaque density gradient centrifugation and then cryopreserved in the vapor phase of liquid nitrogen. Analytical flow cytometry was used to check the purity and quantity of each magnetically sorted T cell population. From each sorted fraction, genomic DNA was isolated and quantified by UV absorbance on a Nanodrop 2000c. The sequence came from a woman aged 30 to 39 in good health. Source material: memory CD4+ T cells sorted from blood. This sample's cell subset or site label indicates: CD45RA-negative fraction.

The CDR3 amino acid sequence is: CASRGQGNQPQHF. The sequence in DNA is TGTGCCAGCAGGGGACAGGGAAATCAGCCCCAGCATTTT. The sequence joins TRBV2 to TRBJ1-5; 9 bases in the middle match TRBD1. Reading the germline V gene gives CDR1 SNHLY and CDR2 FYNNEI. The germline V end is reduced by 6 bases and the J end by 4 bases; junction bases left unmatched: 1. Taken from cysteine to phenylalanine, the CDR3 has 13 residues. Just the 39-base CDR3 DNA is kept, in frame starting at base 1. Joined to the reference TRBV2 and TRBJ1-5 proteins, this CDR3 gives the full variable domain: EPEVTQTPSHQVTQMGQEVILRCVPISNHLYFYWYRQILGQKVEFLVSFYNNEISEKSEIFDDQFSVERPDGSNFTLKIRSTKLEDSAMYFCASRGQGNQPQHFGDGTRLSIL.